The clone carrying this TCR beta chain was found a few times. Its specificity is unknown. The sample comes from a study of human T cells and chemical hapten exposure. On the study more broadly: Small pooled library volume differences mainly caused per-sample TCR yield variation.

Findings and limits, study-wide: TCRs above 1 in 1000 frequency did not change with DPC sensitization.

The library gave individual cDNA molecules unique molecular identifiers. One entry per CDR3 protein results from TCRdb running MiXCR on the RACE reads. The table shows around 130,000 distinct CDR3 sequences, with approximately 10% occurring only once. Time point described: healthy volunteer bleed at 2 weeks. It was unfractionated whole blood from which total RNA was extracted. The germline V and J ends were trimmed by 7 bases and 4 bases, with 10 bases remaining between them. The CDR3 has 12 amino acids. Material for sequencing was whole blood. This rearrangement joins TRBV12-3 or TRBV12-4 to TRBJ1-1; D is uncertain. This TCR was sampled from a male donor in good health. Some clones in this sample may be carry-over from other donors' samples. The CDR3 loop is CASTHGSTEAFF. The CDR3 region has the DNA TGTGCCAGCACCCATGGGAGCACTGAAGCTTTCTTT.